Listed below are T cell receptor beta chains from one sample, sequenced in a study of blood T cell repertoires in COVID-19. Assay: immunoSEQ multiplex PCR; the TCRdb copy retains only in-frame clones and omits some. The sample has hundreds of thousands of clones; over 80% are singletons. Sample: PBMCs or T cells enriched from blood (not recorded which). These receptors all come from a woman aged 18-29 years who had recovered from COVID-19. Both conserved end residues are part of each CDR3. Fields, in order: J gene, clone size, D gene, V gene, CDR3 length, CDR3 protein, CDR3 DNA. A D gene is named only where the DNA matches it firmly. Size is omitted from some rows. Given values are once, few, many or a class for expanded clones.

J: TRBJ1-2
size: -
D: -
V: TRBV4-3
length: 14
CDR3: CASRHLDRPYGYTF
DNA: TGCGCCAGCAGACATCTGGACAGACCCTATGGCTACACCTTC

J: TRBJ2-1
size: once
D: TRBD2
V: TRBV12-5
length: 23
CDR3: CASGLPSGTSGGTSGGSYNEQFF
DNA: TGTGCTAGTGGTTTGCCGTCCGGGACTAGCGGGGGGACCTCGGGTGGCTCCTACAATGAGCAGTTCTTC

J: TRBJ1-5
size: once
D: TRBD1
V: TRBV28
length: 17
CDR3: CASSLVGGQGLDQPQHF
DNA: TGTGCCAGCAGTTTGGTGGGGGGACAGGGGCTTGATCAGCCCCAGCATTTT

J: TRBJ2-1
size: few
D: TRBD2
V: TRBV7-2
length: 16
CDR3: CASSPVGGTSGRGQFF
DNA: TGTGCCAGCAGCCCCGTCGGAGGGACTAGCGGGAGGGGACAGTTCTTC

J: TRBJ2-7
size: -
D: -
V: TRBV4-2
length: 15
CDR3: CASSQGQEGPYEQYF
DNA: TGTGCCAGCAGCCAAGGTCAAGAGGGTCCCTACGAGCAGTACTTC

J: TRBJ1-4
size: -
D: -
V: TRBV15
length: 16
CDR3: CATSTRYSGKGEKLFF
DNA: TGTGCCACCAGCACCCGATACTCAGGGAAGGGTGAAAAACTGTTTTTT

J: TRBJ1-5
size: -
D: TRBD1
V: TRBV7-9
length: 15
CDR3: CASSLTGVGNQPQHF
DNA: TGTGCCAGCAGCTTAACAGGGGTCGGCAATCAGCCCCAGCATTTT

J: TRBJ2-5
size: -
D: TRBD2
V: TRBV4-2
length: 19
CDR3: CASSQDSLAGAADGETQYF
DNA: TGTGCCAGCAGCCAAGATTCGCTAGCGGGGGCCGCGGACGGAGAGACCCAGTACTTC

J: TRBJ1-5
size: -
D: -
V: TRBV2
length: 13
CDR3: CASSDFGGQPQHF
DNA: TGTGCCAGCAGTGATTTTGGGGGCCAGCCCCAGCATTTT

J: TRBJ2-3
size: -
D: TRBD2
V: TRBV27
length: 15
CDR3: CASSILAGDTDTQYF
DNA: TGTGCCAGCAGTATCTTAGCGGGAGACACAGATACGCAGTATTTT

J: TRBJ1-2
size: few
D: -
V: TRBV30
length: 12
CDR3: CAWSVGGYGYTF
DNA: TGTGCCTGGAGTGTGGGGGGCTATGGCTACACCTTC

J: TRBJ1-3
size: -
D: -
V: TRBV28
length: 14
CDR3: CASSFYGTGNTIYF
DNA: TGTGCCAGCAGTTTTTACGGTACTGGAAACACCATATATTTT

J: TRBJ1-6
size: few
D: TRBD1
V: TRBV6-5
length: 16
CDR3: CASSYSSGTGDSPLHF
DNA: TGTGCCAGCAGTTACTCGAGTGGGACAGGGGATTCACCCCTCCACTTT

J: TRBJ2-3
size: -
D: TRBD2
V: TRBV5-1
length: 18
CDR3: CASSLEMVAGGLTGTQYF
DNA: TGCGCCAGCAGCTTGGAGATGGTAGCGGGGGGACTAACTGGTACGCAGTATTTT

J: TRBJ1-1
size: -
D: -
V: TRBV7-2
length: 13
CDR3: CASSEKGGTEAFF
DNA: TGTGCCAGCAGCGAGAAGGGAGGCACTGAAGCTTTCTTT

J: TRBJ2-5
size: -
D: -
V: TRBV27
length: 15
CDR3: CASSLIGTYQETQYF
DNA: TGTGCCAGCAGTTTAATTGGCACCTACCAAGAGACCCAGTACTTC

J: TRBJ2-5
size: -
D: -
V: TRBV11-3
length: 15
CDR3: CASSLGARTEETQYF
DNA: TGTGCCAGCAGCTTAGGGGCGAGGACAGAAGAGACCCAGTACTTC

J: TRBJ1-1
size: -
D: -
V: TRBV19
length: 14
CDR3: CASSMSGGNTEAFF
DNA: TGTGCCAGTAGTATGTCCGGGGGGAACACTGAAGCTTTCTTT

J: TRBJ1-2
size: -
D: -
V: TRBV6-1
length: 15
CDR3: CASSEARGRGYGYTF
DNA: TGTGCCAGCAGTGAAGCGCGGGGGCGAGGTTATGGCTACACCTTC

J: TRBJ2-1
size: once
D: TRBD2
V: TRBV3-1/TRBV3-2
length: 17
CDR3: CASSQGLAGGLYNEQFF
DNA: TGTGCCAGCAGCCAGGGACTAGCGGGAGGATTGTACAATGAGCAGTTCTTC

J: TRBJ2-2
size: once
D: -
V: TRBV29-1
length: 13
CDR3: CSVEQRPLGELFF
DNA: TGCAGCGTTGAACAGCGGCCGCTTGGGGAGCTGTTTTTT

J: TRBJ1-2
size: -
D: -
V: TRBV29-1
length: 11
CDR3: CSGRTGRRDTF
DNA: TGCAGCGGCAGGACCGGCAGGAGGGACACCTTC

J: TRBJ2-5
size: -
D: TRBD2
V: TRBV27
length: 15
CDR3: CASSVAGGWQETQYF
DNA: TGTGCCAGCAGCGTGGCGGGGGGCTGGCAAGAGACCCAGTACTTC

J: TRBJ1-2
size: once
D: TRBD1
V: TRBV6-6
length: 18
CDR3: CASSPPSGTGGANYGYTF
DNA: TGTGCCAGCAGTCCACCCTCCGGGACAGGGGGCGCAAACTATGGCTACACCTTC

J: TRBJ1-2
size: -
D: -
V: TRBV4-3
length: 15
CDR3: CASSPRSGVVYGYTF
DNA: TGCGCCAGCAGCCCCCGGTCAGGGGTAGTCTATGGCTACACCTTC

J: TRBJ1-1
size: once
D: -
V: TRBV19
length: 14
CDR3: CASSIDGGNTEAFF
DNA: TGTGCCAGTAGTATAGATGGAGGGAACACTGAAGCTTTCTTT

J: TRBJ1-5
size: few
D: -
V: TRBV7-9
length: 13
CDR3: CASSSFSNQPQHF
DNA: TGTGCCAGCAGCTCCTTTAGCAATCAGCCCCAGCATTTT

J: TRBJ2-7
size: -
D: -
V: TRBV13
length: 14
CDR3: CASSFAGMYYEQYF
DNA: TGTGCCAGCAGCTTCGCAGGGATGTACTACGAGCAGTACTTC

J: TRBJ1-5
size: -
D: TRBD1
V: TRBV13
length: 15
CDR3: CASSLSGQGHQPQHF
DNA: TGTGCCAGCAGCTTATCGGGACAGGGGCATCAGCCCCAGCATTTT

J: TRBJ2-1
size: few
D: TRBD2
V: TRBV7-3
length: 16
CDR3: CASSPRTSATYNEQFF
DNA: TGTGCCAGCAGCCCGCGAACTAGCGCAACCTACAATGAGCAGTTCTTC

J: TRBJ2-3
size: -
D: -
V: TRBV28
length: 14
CDR3: CASSLYASTDTQYF
DNA: TGTGCCAGCAGTTTATATGCGAGCACAGATACGCAGTATTTT

J: TRBJ1-3
size: -
D: -
V: TRBV9
length: 16
CDR3: CASSVGSRSSGNTIYF
DNA: TGTGCCAGCAGCGTAGGGTCCCGGAGCTCTGGAAACACCATATATTTT

J: TRBJ1-4
size: few
D: -
V: TRBV7-9
length: 18
CDR3: CASSPGGLGSATNEKLFF
DNA: TGTGCCAGCAGCCCAGGCGGGTTAGGATCCGCAACTAATGAAAAACTGTTTTTT

J: TRBJ2-4
size: few
D: -
V: TRBV10-3
length: 14
CDR3: CAISGETAKNIQYF
DNA: TGTGCCATCAGTGGGGAGACAGCCAAAAACATTCAGTACTTC

J: TRBJ2-7
size: -
D: TRBD1
V: TRBV13
length: 14
CDR3: CASSRGDRAYEQYF
DNA: TGTGCCAGCAGCAGGGGGGACAGGGCCTACGAGCAGTACTTC

J: TRBJ2-3
size: -
D: TRBD2
V: TRBV19
length: 18
CDR3: CASSLGTSGRASTDTQYF
DNA: TGTGCCAGTAGTCTCGGGACTAGCGGGAGAGCGAGCACAGATACGCAGTATTTT

J: TRBJ2-7
size: -
D: TRBD1
V: TRBV29-1
length: 14
CDR3: CSVEGTGDSYEQYF
DNA: TGCAGCGTTGAAGGGACAGGGGACTCCTACGAGCAGTACTTC